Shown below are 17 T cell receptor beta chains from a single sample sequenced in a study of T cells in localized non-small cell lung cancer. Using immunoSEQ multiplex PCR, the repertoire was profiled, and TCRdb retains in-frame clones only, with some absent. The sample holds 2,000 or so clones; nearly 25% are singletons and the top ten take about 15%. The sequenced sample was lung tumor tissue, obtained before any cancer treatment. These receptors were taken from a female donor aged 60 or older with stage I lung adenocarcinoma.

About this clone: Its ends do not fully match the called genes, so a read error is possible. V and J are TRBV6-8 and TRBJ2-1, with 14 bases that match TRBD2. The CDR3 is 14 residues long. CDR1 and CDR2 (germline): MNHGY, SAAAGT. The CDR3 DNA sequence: TGTGCCATCGGGACTAGCGGGGGCTACAGTGAGCAGTTCTTC. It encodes CAIGTSGGYSEQFF.

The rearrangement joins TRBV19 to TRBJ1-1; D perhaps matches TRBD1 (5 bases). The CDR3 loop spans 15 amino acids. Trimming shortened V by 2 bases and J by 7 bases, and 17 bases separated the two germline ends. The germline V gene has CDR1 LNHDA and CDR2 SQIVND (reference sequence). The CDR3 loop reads CASSIRQRLGGEAFF. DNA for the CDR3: TGTGCCAGTAGTATAAGACAGCGCCTAGGTGGTGAAGCTTTCTTT.

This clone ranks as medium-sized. In nucleotides, the CDR3 is TGTGCAAGTCGCTTAGTTACAGGGGAGGGGTATGGCTACACCTTC. Protein sequence: CASRLVTGEGYGYTF. The V and J genes are TRBV12-2 and TRBJ1-2. TRBV12-2 is termed a pseudogene. The CDR3 is 15 amino acids.

Here the CDR3 reads CASSLLTGSNEKLFF. The CDR3 DNA sequence: TGTGCCAGTAGTCTGCTGACAGGGAGTAATGAAAAACTGTTTTTT. The chain links TRBV19 to TRBJ1-4, with TRBD1 matching 7 bases. After removal of 5 bases from V and 4 bases from J, the junction contained 7 bases not matched to a gene. The germline V gene has CDR1 LNHDA and CDR2 SQIVND (reference sequence). The length of the CDR3 is 15 residues.

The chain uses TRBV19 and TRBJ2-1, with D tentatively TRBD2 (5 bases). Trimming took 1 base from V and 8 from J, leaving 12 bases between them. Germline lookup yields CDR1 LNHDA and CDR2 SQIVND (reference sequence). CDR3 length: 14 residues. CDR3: CASSIALLGDEQFF. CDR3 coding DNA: TGTGCCAGTAGTATAGCACTGCTCGGGGATGAGCAGTTCTTC. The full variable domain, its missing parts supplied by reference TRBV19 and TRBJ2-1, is DGGITQSPKYLFRKEGQNVTLSCEQNLNHDAMYWYRQDPGQGLRLIYYSQIVNDFQKGDIAEGYSVSREKKESFPLTVTSAQKNPTAFYLCASSIALLGDEQFFGPGTRLTVL.

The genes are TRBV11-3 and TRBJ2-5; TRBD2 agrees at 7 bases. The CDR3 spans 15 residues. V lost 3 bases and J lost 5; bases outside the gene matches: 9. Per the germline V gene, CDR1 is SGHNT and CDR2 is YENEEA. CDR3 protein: CASSLYGGSLETQYF. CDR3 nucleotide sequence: TGTGCCAGCAGCTTGTATGGCGGGAGTTTGGAGACCCAGTACTTC.

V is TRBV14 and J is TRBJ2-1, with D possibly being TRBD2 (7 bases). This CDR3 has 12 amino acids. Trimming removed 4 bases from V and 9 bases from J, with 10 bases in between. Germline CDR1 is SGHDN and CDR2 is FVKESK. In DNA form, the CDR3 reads TGTGCCAGCAGCCTAGGGGGGGGTGAGCAGTTCTTC. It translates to CASSLGGGEQFF.

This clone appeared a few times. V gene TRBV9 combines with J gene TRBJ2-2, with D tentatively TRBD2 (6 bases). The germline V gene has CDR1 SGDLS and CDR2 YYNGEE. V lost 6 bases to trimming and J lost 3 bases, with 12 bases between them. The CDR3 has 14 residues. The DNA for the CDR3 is TGTGCCAGCACCCGTGGGGGGTACACCGGGGAGCTGTTTTTT. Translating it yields CASTRGGYTGELFF.

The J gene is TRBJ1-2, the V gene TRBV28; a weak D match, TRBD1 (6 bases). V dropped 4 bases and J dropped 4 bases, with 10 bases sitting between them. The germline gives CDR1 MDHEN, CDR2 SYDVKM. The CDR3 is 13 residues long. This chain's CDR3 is CASSSQGSYGYTF. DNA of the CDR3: TGTGCCAGCAGTTCACAGGGATCCTATGGCTACACCTTC.

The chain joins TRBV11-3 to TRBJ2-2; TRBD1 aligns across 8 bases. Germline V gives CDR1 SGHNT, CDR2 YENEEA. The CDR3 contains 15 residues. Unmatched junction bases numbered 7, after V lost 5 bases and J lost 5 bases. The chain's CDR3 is CASSPGQGGTGELFF. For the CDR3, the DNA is TGTGCCAGCAGCCCAGGACAGGGTGGAACCGGGGAGCTGTTTTTT.

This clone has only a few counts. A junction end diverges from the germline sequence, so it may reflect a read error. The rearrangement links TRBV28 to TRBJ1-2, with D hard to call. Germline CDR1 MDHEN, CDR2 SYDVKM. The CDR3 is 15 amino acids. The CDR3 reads CASNLANPARNGFTF. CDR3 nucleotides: TGTGCCAGCAATTTAGCCAACCCCGCTAGGAATGGCTTCACCTTC.

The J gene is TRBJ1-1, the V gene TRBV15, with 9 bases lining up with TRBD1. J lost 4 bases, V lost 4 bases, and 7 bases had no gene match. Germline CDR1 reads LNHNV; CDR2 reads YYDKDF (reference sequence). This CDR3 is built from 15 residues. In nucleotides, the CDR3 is TGTGCCACCAGCATACCGGGACAGGGTGCCACTGAAGCTTTCTTT. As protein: CATSIPGQGATEAFF.

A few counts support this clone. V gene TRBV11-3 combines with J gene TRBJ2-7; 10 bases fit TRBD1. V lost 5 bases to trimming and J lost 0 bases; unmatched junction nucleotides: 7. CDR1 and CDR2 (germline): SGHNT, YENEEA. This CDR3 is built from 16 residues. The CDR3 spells CASSEMGQGSSYEQYF. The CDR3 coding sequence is TGTGCCAGCAGCGAAATGGGACAGGGGTCCTCCTACGAGCAGTACTTC.

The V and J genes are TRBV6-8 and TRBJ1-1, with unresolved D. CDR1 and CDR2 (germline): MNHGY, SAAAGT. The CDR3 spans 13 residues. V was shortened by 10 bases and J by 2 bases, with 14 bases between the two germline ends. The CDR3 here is CAINQGPNTEAFF. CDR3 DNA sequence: TGTGCCATCAACCAAGGGCCCAACACTGAAGCTTTCTTT.

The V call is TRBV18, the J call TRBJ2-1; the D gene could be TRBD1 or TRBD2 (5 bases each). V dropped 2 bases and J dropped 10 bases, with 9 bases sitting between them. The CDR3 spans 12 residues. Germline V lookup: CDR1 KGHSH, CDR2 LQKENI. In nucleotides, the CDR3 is TGTGCCAGCTCACCAGGGGGAGAGGAGCAGTTCTTC. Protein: CASSPGGEEQFF.

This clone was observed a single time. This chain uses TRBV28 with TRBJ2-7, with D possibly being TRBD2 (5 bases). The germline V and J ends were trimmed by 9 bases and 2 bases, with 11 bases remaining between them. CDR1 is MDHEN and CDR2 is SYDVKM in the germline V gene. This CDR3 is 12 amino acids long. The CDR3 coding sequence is TGTGCCAGTCGTGGAGGTGCCTACGAGCAGTACTTC. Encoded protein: CASRGGAYEQYF.

CDR3 sequence (DNA): TGTGCCAGCAGCCTCCGGGACAGGGGTGCAACTAATGAAAAACTGTTTTTT. Translation gives CASSLRDRGATNEKLFF. The chain recombines TRBV7-2 with TRBJ1-4; 10 bases line up with TRBD1. Germline CDR1 and CDR2: SGHTA and FQGNSA. The CDR3 has 17 amino acids. V dropped 5 bases and J dropped 0; count of bases not matched to a gene: 6. The whole variable domain, filled in from reference TRBV7-2 and TRBJ1-4, reads GAGVSQSPSNKVTEKGKDVELRCDPISGHTALYWYRQSLGQGLEFLIYFQGNSAPDKSGLPSDRFSAERTGGSVSTLTIQRTQQEDSAVYLCASSLRDRGATNEKLFFGSGTQLSVL.